The clone carrying this T cell receptor beta chain was detected only a few times. The sample originates from a study of T-cell reconstitution after alpha-beta-depleted transplantation in children. Molecular barcoding with unique molecular identifiers was used for the TCRbeta library. TCRdb redid the calling of the PCR reads with MiXCR, one entry per CDR3 protein. The table shows approximately 510,000 distinct CDR3 sequences, with about 16% occurring only once. V was shortened by 0 bases and J by 13 bases, with 11 bases between the two germline ends. CDR1 and CDR2 from the germline V gene are SGHRS and YFSETQ. CDR3 length equals 13 residues.

This receptor was identified in a human donor who donated a stem cell graft to a child with acute lymphoblastic leukemia. The chain uses TRBV5-1 and TRBJ1-6; the D is unclear. The sample was PBMCs from the stem cell graft donor, taken from the stem cell graft. The CDR3 DNA sequence: TGCGCCAGCAGCTTGGAAGGCCAAAGGCCCCTCCACTTT. It encodes CASSLEGQRPLHF. The whole variable domain, remainder taken from reference TRBV5-1 and TRBJ1-6, is KAGVTQTPRYLIKTRGQQVTLSCSPISGHRSVSWYQQTPGQGLQFLFEYFSETQRNKGNFPGRFSGRQFSNSRSEMNVSTLELGDSALYLCASSLEGQRPLHFGNGTRLTVT.